This T cell receptor beta chain was obtained from a study of blood T cells in healthy people across ages. The study's findings and limits: The long-lived group displayed more naive CD4+ cells, plus higher diversity, than the aged donors did.

The sample holds a few counts of this clonotype. Its matching antigen is unknown. Next came a second PCR, run for 7 to 11 cycles, which used a sample-barcoded 5' primer along with a J-beta primer mix. Each CDR3 protein is one row after TCRdb ran MiXCR on the 5' RACE reads. This table holds fewer than 1,000,000 distinct CDR3 sequences, about 45% found once. The CDR3 runs to 13 residues. V lost 6 bases to trimming and J lost 1 base, with 9 bases between them. Per the germline V gene, CDR1 is ENHRY and CDR2 is SYGVKD. This TCR was sampled from an elderly man in good health. Sequenced input: blood. The gene calls are TRBV10-3 and TRBJ2-5; D possibly corresponds to TRBD1 (6 bases). For the CDR3, the DNA is TGTGCCATCAGAACGGACAGCCAAGAGACCCAGTACTTC. It yields the protein CAIRTDSQETQYF.